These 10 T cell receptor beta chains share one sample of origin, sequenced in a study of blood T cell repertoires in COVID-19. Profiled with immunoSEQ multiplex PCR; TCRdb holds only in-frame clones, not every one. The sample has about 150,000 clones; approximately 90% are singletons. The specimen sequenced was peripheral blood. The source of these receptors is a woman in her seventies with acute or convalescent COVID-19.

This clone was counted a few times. The CDR3 coding sequence is TGTGCCAGCAGCCGCACCACAGTTGTATATGGCTACACCTTC. Its protein is CASSRTTVVYGYTF. This chain links TRBV3-1 (or the pseudogene TRBV3-2) with TRBJ1-2, with unresolved D. Trimming shortened V by 4 bases and J by 5 bases, and 14 bases separated the two germline ends. There are 14 residues in the CDR3. Germline CDR1 and CDR2: LGHDT and YNNKEL (reference sequence).

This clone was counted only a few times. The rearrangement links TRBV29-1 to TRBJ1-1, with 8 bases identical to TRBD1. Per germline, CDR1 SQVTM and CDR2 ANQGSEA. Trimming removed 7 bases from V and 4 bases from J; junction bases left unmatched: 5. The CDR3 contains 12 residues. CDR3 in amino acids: CSANRGGTEAFF. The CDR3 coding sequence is TGCAGCGCGAACAGGGGGGGCACTGAAGCTTTCTTT.

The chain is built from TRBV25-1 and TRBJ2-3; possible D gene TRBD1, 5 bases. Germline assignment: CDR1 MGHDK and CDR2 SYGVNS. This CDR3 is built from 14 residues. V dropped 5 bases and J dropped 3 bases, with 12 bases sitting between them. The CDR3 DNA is TGTGCCAGCAGTAAAACAGGTTCTACAGATACGCAGTATTTT. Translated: CASSKTGSTDTQYF. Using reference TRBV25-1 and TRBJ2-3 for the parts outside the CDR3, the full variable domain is EADIYQTPRYLVIGTGKKITLECSQTMGHDKMYWYQQDPGMELHLIHYSYGVNSTEKGDLSSESTVSRIRTEHFPLTLESARPSHTSQYLCASSKTGSTDTQYFGPGTRLTVL.

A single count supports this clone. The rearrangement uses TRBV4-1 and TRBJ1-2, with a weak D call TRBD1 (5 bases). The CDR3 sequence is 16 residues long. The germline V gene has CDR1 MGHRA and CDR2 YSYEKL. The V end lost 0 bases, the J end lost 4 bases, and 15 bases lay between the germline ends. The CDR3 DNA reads TGCGCCAGCAGCCAAGATCTCCCCCAGGGTGGCTATGGCTACACCTTC. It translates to CASSQDLPQGGYGYTF.

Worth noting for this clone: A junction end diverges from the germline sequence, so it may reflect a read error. This chain's CDR3 is CASRAGTGSVPLYSF. CDR3 sequence (DNA): TGTGCCAGCAGGGCCGGGACAGGGTCCGTCCCTCTCTATTCCTTC. The V and J genes are TRBV6-5 and TRBJ1-2, with TRBD1 matching 9 bases. The CDR3 sequence is 15 residues long. Germline-derived CDR1 and CDR2 are MNHEY and SVGAGI.

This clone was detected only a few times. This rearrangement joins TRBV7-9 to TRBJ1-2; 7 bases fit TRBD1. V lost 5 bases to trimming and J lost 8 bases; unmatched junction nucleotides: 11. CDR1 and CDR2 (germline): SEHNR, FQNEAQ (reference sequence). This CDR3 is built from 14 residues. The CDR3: CASSPVGQTGGYTF. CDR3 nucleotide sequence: TGTGCCAGCAGCCCTGTGGGACAGACTGGCGGCTACACCTTC.

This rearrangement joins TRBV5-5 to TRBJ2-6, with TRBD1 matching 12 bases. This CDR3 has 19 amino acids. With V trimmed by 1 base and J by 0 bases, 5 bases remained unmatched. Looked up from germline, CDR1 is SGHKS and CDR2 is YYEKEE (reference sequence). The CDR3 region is CASSLMAGQGASGANVLTF. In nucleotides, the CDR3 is TGTGCCAGCAGCTTGATGGCGGGACAGGGGGCCTCTGGGGCCAACGTCCTGACTTTC.

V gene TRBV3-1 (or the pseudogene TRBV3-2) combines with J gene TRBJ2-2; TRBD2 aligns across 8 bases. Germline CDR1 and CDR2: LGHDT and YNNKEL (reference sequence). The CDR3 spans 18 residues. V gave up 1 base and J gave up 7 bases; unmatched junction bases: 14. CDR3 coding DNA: TGTGCCAGCAGCCAAGTACTCCCCCGGCGGGGGGCGGGCGGGGAGCTGTTTTTT. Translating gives CASSQVLPRRGAGGELFF.

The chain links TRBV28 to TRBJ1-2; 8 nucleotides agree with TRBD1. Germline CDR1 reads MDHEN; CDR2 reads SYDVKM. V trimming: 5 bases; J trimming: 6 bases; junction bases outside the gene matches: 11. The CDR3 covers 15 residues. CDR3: CASSKRVTGANGYTF. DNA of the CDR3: TGTGCCAGCAGTAAAAGGGTGACAGGGGCGAATGGCTACACCTTC.

CDR3 protein: CASSQPYSSGNTIYF. In DNA form, the CDR3 reads TGTGCCAGCAGCCAACCGTATAGCTCTGGAAACACCATATATTTT. This chain uses TRBV3-1 (or the pseudogene TRBV3-2) with TRBJ1-3, with unresolved D. Germline CDR1 is LGHDT and CDR2 is YNNKEL (reference sequence). The CDR3 runs 15 residues. The germline V and J ends were trimmed by 2 bases and 0 bases, with 8 bases remaining between them.